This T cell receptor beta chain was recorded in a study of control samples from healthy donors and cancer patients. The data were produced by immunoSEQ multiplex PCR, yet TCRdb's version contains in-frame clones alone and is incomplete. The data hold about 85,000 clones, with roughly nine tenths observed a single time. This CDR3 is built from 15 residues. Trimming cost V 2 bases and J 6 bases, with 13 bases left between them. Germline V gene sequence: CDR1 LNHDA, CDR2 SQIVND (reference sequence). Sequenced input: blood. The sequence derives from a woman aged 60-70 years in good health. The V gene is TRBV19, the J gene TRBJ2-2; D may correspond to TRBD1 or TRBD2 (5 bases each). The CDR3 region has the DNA TGTGCCAGTAGTATACGGGACCCACTACCCGGGGAGCTGTTTTTT. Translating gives CASSIRDPLPGELFF.